These T cell receptor beta chains were read from a single sample in a study of identical twins. One entry per CDR3 protein, called by TCRdb with MiXCR from the 5' RACE reads. The sample includes 650,000 to 750,000 distinct CDR3 sequences, 21% of them seen just once. These same data were also listed under a study on T cells expressing NK-cell markers.

The material sequenced was PBMCs. These receptors were taken from a young woman in good health. The CDR3 runs from the conserved cysteine through the conserved F or W. The order of the fields is clone size, J gene, D gene, V gene, CDR3 protein, CDR3 DNA. A D gene is named only where the DNA matches it firmly. Only part of the rows carry a size: once, few, many, or a class if the clone is expanded.

>NA|TRBJ2-3|NA|TRBV27
CASSPIGIGDTDTQYF
TGTGCCAGCAGTCCCATTGGGATAGGAGACACAGATACGCAGTATTTT
>NA|TRBJ2-4|NA|TRBV7-9
CASSRPAPDDIQYF
TGTGCCAGCAGCCGTCCGGCGCCCGATGACATTCAGTACTTC
>NA|TRBJ1-2|NA|TRBV5-1
CASSKSGEMYGYTF
TGCGCCAGCAGCAAAAGCGGAGAAATGTATGGCTACACCTTC
>few|TRBJ2-1|NA|TRBV29-1
CSPRGENNEQFF
TGCAGCCCTCGGGGAGAGAACAATGAGCAGTTCTTC
>NA|TRBJ2-1|TRBD2|TRBV2
CASSTRLAIYYNEQFF
TGTGCCAGCAGTACTAGACTAGCGATCTACTACAATGAGCAGTTCTTC
>few|TRBJ1-1|NA|TRBV5-1
CASSSKSTEAFF
TGCGCCAGCAGCTCAAAGAGTACTGAAGCTTTCTTT
>NA|TRBJ2-3|TRBD1|TRBV9
CASSEPGGRTDTQYF
TGTGCCAGCAGCGAACCAGGGGGCCGGACAGATACGCAGTATTTT
>few|TRBJ2-7|TRBD1|TRBV5-1
CASSLELGRGRREQYF
TGCGCCAGCAGCTTGGAATTGGGCAGGGGGCGTCGGGAGCAGTACTTC
>NA|TRBJ1-1|NA|TRBV6-5
CASSWGFDTEAFF
TGTGCCAGCAGTTGGGGGTTTGACACTGAAGCTTTCTTT
>few|TRBJ2-3|TRBD1|TRBV20-1
CSAIPDRGDTQYF
TGCAGTGCTATACCCGACAGGGGGGATACGCAGTATTTT
>NA|TRBJ2-3|TRBD2|TRBV7-2
CASSLRRASGGTDTQYF
TGTGCCAGCAGCTTACGGAGGGCTAGCGGTGGTACAGATACGCAGTATTTT
>NA|TRBJ2-7|NA|TRBV20-1
CSASGLGEQYF
TGCAGTGCTAGTGGTTTAGGGGAGCAGTACTTC
>NA|TRBJ2-5|TRBD1|TRBV20-1
CSARRGTGLSGETQYF
TGCAGTGCTAGAAGGGGGACAGGGCTGAGTGGGGAGACCCAGTACTTC
>NA|TRBJ2-7|NA|TRBV29-1
CSVDSGADEQYF
TGCAGCGTTGACTCGGGGGCAGATGAGCAGTACTTC
>NA|TRBJ2-7|NA|TRBV7-9
CASSPGTTRGIEQYF
TGTGCCAGCAGCCCAGGGACAACCCGAGGGATCGAGCAGTACTTC
>NA|TRBJ2-3|NA|TRBV4-2
CASSPGVPASTDTQYF
TGTGCCAGCAGCCCGGGAGTCCCAGCTAGCACAGATACGCAGTATTTT
>NA|TRBJ1-2|NA|TRBV4-1
CASSHGPGQFPRYTF
TGCGCCAGCAGCCACGGACCGGGACAATTCCCTCGCTACACCTTC
>few|TRBJ2-1|TRBD2|TRBV5-1
CASSRTSGSLNEQFF
TGCGCCAGCAGTCGCACTAGCGGCTCCCTCAATGAGCAGTTCTTC
>few|TRBJ2-1|NA|TRBV15
CATSTPARLIRYNEQFF
TGTGCCACCAGCACACCGGCACGGCTGATCCGCTACAATGAGCAGTTCTTC
>few|TRBJ2-1|NA|TRBV5-1
CASSLDPPYNEQFF
TGCGCCAGCAGCTTAGACCCACCCTACAATGAGCAGTTCTTC
>NA|TRBJ2-5|NA|TRBV7-8
CASSPNLGLETQYF
TGTGCCAGCAGCCCAAACCTAGGGCTGGAGACCCAGTACTTC
>NA|TRBJ2-7|TRBD1|TRBV6-5
CASSYRDRGHEQYF
TGTGCCAGCAGTTATCGGGACAGGGGACACGAGCAGTACTTC
>many|TRBJ2-5|TRBD1|TRBV20-1
CSARQGQETQYF
TGCAGTGCTCGACAGGGACAAGAGACCCAGTACTTC
>NA|TRBJ1-2|NA|TRBV12-3/TRBV12-4
CASSPRGAGGYTF
TGTGCCAGCAGTCCACGGGGTGCGGGAGGCTACACCTTC
>few|TRBJ2-7|TRBD2|TRBV20-1
CSARSQTSGGPYEQYF
TGCAGTGCTAGAAGCCAGACTAGCGGGGGACCCTACGAGCAGTACTTC
>NA|TRBJ2-1|NA|TRBV24-1
CATSPERSYNEQFF
TGTGCCACCAGCCCTGAAAGGTCCTACAATGAGCAGTTCTTC
>many|TRBJ2-1|TRBD2|TRBV7-6
CASSLGAGGSYNEQFF
TGTGCCAGCAGCTTGGGGGCGGGGGGTTCCTACAATGAGCAGTTCTTC
>NA|TRBJ2-1|TRBD2|TRBV7-6
CASSLGSGSYSEQFF
TGTGCCAGCAGCTTGGGCAGCGGGAGTTATAGTGAGCAGTTCTTC
>NA|TRBJ2-7|NA|TRBV12-3/TRBV12-4
CASSLKGGSEQYF
TGTGCCAGCAGCTTAAAGGGTGGGTCCGAGCAGTACTTC
>NA|TRBJ1-1|NA|TRBV5-1
CASSISGTHTEAFF
TGCGCCAGCAGCATCTCCGGGACGCACACTGAAGCTTTCTTT
>few|TRBJ2-2|TRBD2|TRBV25-1
CASSAGLAGNTGELFF
TGTGCCAGCAGTGCAGGACTAGCGGGCAATACCGGGGAGCTGTTTTTT
>NA|TRBJ2-7|NA|TRBV12-3/TRBV12-4
CASSLRVTGPYEQYF
TGTGCCAGCAGTTTAAGGGTTACGGGTCCCTACGAGCAGTACTTC
>NA|TRBJ2-2|TRBD1|TRBV5-5
CASSLAGQALSGELFF
TGTGCCAGCAGCTTGGCGGGACAGGCGTTGTCCGGGGAGCTGTTTTTT
>NA|TRBJ2-1|TRBD1|TRBV3-1
CASSQTGLGSVYNEQFF
TGTGCCAGCAGCCAGACAGGGTTGGGTTCCGTCTACAATGAGCAGTTCTTC
>NA|TRBJ2-1|NA|TRBV7-2
CASSTVGGVGGEQFF
TGTGCCAGCAGCACCGTCGGGGGAGTAGGGGGTGAGCAGTTCTTC
>NA|TRBJ1-1|NA|TRBV24-1
CATSSGGGTEAFF
TGTGCCACCAGTTCTGGGGGGGGAACTGAAGCTTTCTTT
>NA|TRBJ2-1|NA|TRBV20-1
CSARDKNYYNEQFF
TGCAGTGCTAGAGATAAAAACTATTACAATGAGCAGTTCTTC
>NA|TRBJ1-1|NA|TRBV12-2
CASRGGQGAMNTEAFF
TGTGCAAGTCGGGGTGGACAGGGGGCCATGAACACTGAAGCTTTCTTT
>few|TRBJ2-4|NA|TRBV20-1
CSVQGRGKNIQYF
TGCAGCGTTCAGGGCCGGGGAAAAAACATTCAGTACTTC
>NA|TRBJ2-5|NA|TRBV6-5
CASSYGQYQETQYF
TGTGCCAGCAGTTACGGACAGTACCAAGAGACCCAGTACTTC
>NA|TRBJ2-1|TRBD1|TRBV10-3
CAIGRDRGLNEQFF
TGTGCCATCGGCCGGGACAGGGGGCTCAATGAGCAGTTCTTC
>NA|TRBJ2-3|TRBD2|TRBV6-2/TRBV6-3
CASSYGAGGIDTQYF
TGTGCCAGCAGTTACGGAGCGGGAGGTATAGATACGCAGTATTTT
>once|TRBJ2-7|NA|TRBV7-9
CASSQWTASYEQYF
TGTGCCAGCAGCCAGTGGACCGCGTCCTACGAGCAGTACTTC
>NA|TRBJ1-1|NA|TRBV7-9
CASKGAHTEAFF
TGTGCCAGCAAAGGGGCGCACACTGAAGCTTTCTTT
>few|TRBJ1-2|TRBD1|TRBV9
CASSPIQGNYGYTF
TGTGCCAGCAGCCCCATACAGGGGAACTATGGCTACACCTTC
>few|TRBJ1-3|NA|TRBV7-2
CASSLRRGSGNTIYF
TGTGCCAGCAGCTTAAGAAGGGGTTCTGGAAACACCATATATTTT
>NA|TRBJ2-1|TRBD2|TRBV7-9
CASSLQAGRDEQFF
TGTGCCAGCAGCTTACAAGCGGGGCGAGATGAGCAGTTCTTC
>few|TRBJ2-5|NA|TRBV6-4
CASSGSAGETQYF
TGTGCCAGCAGTGGGTCCGCGGGGGAGACCCAGTACTTC
>NA|TRBJ2-1|TRBD1|TRBV11-2
CASSLRQGVGNEQFF
TGTGCCAGCAGCTTGAGGCAGGGGGTCGGTAATGAGCAGTTCTTC
>NA|TRBJ2-1|NA|TRBV5-1
CASNPGGVLKWFF
TGCGCCAGCAACCCCGGAGGGGTATTGAAATGGTTCTTC
>few|TRBJ2-5|TRBD2|TRBV12-3/TRBV12-4
CASSPGTSGETETQYF
TGTGCCAGCAGTCCCGGGACTAGCGGGGAGACAGAGACCCAGTACTTC